Following are 14 T cell receptor beta chains from one sample sequenced in a study of shared clonotypes between healthy human individuals. The method was immunoSEQ multiplex PCR; TCRdb's version includes in-frame clones alone and lacks a portion of them. This sample has more than 2 million clones, with almost 96% found just once. The sequenced material came from naive CD4+ T cells sorted from blood. Subset in this sample: CD45RA+ positively selected. The receptors originated from a man in his late teens or twenties in good health.

CDR3 sequence reads: CASSFSGAQETQYF. DNA for the CDR3: TGTGCCAGTAGTTTTTCGGGAGCCCAAGAGACCCAGTACTTC. This chain joins TRBV19 and TRBJ2-5; D is perhaps TRBD2 (6 bases). V gave up 5 bases and J gave up 1 base, with 11 bases separating them. Germline V gene lookup returns CDR1 LNHDA and CDR2 SQIVND (reference sequence). The CDR3 is 14 residues long.

V gene TRBV6-7 combines with J gene TRBJ2-7, with 8 bases aligning to TRBD1. TRBV6-7 is designated an ORF whose function remains uncertain. The CDR3 sequence is 16 residues long. The V gene end was trimmed by 2 bases and the J gene end by 1 base; junction bases not matched to a gene: 7. The CDR3 loop is CASSYPPDRDSYEQYF. The CDR3 region has the DNA TGTGCCAGCAGTTACCCCCCGGACAGGGATTCCTACGAGCAGTACTTC.

As to this clone: The sample has other DNA sequences that encode this CDR3 too. V and J are TRBV10-3 and TRBJ1-1, with a tentative D call TRBD1 (6 bases). There are 12 residues in the CDR3. V was clipped by 5 bases and J by 5 bases, with 9 bases between them. Germline-derived CDR1 and CDR2 are ENHRY and SYGVKD. The DNA for the CDR3 is TGTGCCATCAGTAGGGGGGGGACTGAAGCTTTCTTT. The encoded protein is CAISRGGTEAFF.

The chain is built from TRBV28 and TRBJ1-5; the D is unclear. Per the germline V gene, CDR1 is MDHEN and CDR2 is SYDVKM. V shed 5 bases and J shed 7 bases, with 9 bases lying between them. The length of the CDR3 is 12 residues. The DNA of the CDR3 is TGTGCCAGCAGTGGTGGCGTCCAGCCCCAGCATTTT. As protein: CASSGGVQPQHF.

This chain uses TRBV6-5 with TRBJ2-1; 11 positions match TRBD2. Germline V gene lookup returns CDR1 MNHEY and CDR2 SVGAGI. Losses at the gene ends were 6 bases for V and 2 bases for J; bases not matched to a gene: 3. CDR3 size: 15 residues. Here the CDR3 reads CASRVAGGAYNEQFF. DNA of the CDR3: TGTGCCAGCAGAGTAGCGGGAGGGGCCTACAATGAGCAGTTCTTC.

Comments on this clone: The same CDR3 also results from other DNA sequences found in this sample. The chain combines TRBV19 with TRBJ2-7; 9 nucleotides align to TRBD1. The ends lost 6 bases at V and 1 base at J; junction bases unmatched: 1. This CDR3 has 13 amino acids. Looked up from germline, CDR1 is LNHDA and CDR2 is SQIVND (reference sequence). The CDR3 sequence: CASRDRGSYEQYF. CDR3 nucleotides: TGTGCCAGTAGGGACAGGGGATCCTACGAGCAGTACTTC.

The chain employs TRBV2 and TRBJ2-5, with no clear D. The length of the CDR3 is 13 residues. Trimming took 4 bases from V and 0 from J, leaving 6 bases between them. Germline V lookup: CDR1 SNHLY, CDR2 FYNNEI. This CDR3 is CASSGNHQETQYF. CDR3 nucleotides: TGTGCCAGCAGTGGAAACCACCAAGAGACCCAGTACTTC.

This chain connects TRBV29-1 to TRBJ1-1, with D hard to call. The V end was cut by 5 bases, the J end by 0 bases, with 10 bases between. Germline V gene data show CDR1 as SQVTM and CDR2 as ANQGSEA. The CDR3 consists of 13 residues. DNA of the CDR3: TGCAGCGTTTTCGGACTGATGAACACTGAAGCTTTCTTT. It yields the protein CSVFGLMNTEAFF.

The chain links TRBV11-2 to TRBJ2-2; D is possibly TRBD2 (6 bases). The V gene lost 2 bases and the J gene lost 9 bases, with 16 bases spanning the gap. Germline loops: CDR1 SGHAT, CDR2 FQNNGV. The CDR3 runs 15 residues. The CDR3 DNA reads TGTGCCAGCAGCTTATGGGACTCCCGTCCTCGGGAGCTGTTTTTT. It is translated as CASSLWDSRPRELFF.

The chain is built from TRBV18 and TRBJ1-4; D gene ambiguous. Germline V gives CDR1 KGHSH, CDR2 LQKENI. Trimming pared 2 bases from V and 10 bases from J, leaving 14 bases between. This CDR3 comprises 14 residues. The CDR3 bases are TGTGCCAGCTCACCAATGGGCGAGGAGGGAAAACTGTTTTTT. Translated, it gives CASSPMGEEGKLFF.

V and J are TRBV4-1 and TRBJ2-5; D gene ambiguous. Germline values: CDR1 MGHRA, CDR2 YSYEKL. The CDR3 totals 13 residues. Deletions cut 1 base from V and 4 bases from J, with 7 bases between. The CDR3 DNA sequence: TGCGCCAGCAGCCAAGTTGTCATAGAGACCCAGTACTTC. Its translation: CASSQVVIETQYF.

The CDR3 region has the DNA TGTGCCACCTGGGGCCGGAGAATTTACGAGCAGTACTTC. Its protein is CATWGRRIYEQYF. The chain has TRBV28 and TRBJ2-7; possible D gene TRBD1, 5 bases. Germline CDR1 and CDR2: MDHEN and SYDVKM. V was clipped by 10 bases and J by 4 bases, with 17 bases between them. The CDR3 totals 13 residues. The complete variable domain, with remaining parts taken from reference TRBV28 and TRBJ2-7, reads DVKVTQSSRYLVKRTGEKVFLECVQDMDHENMFWYRQDPGLGLRLIYFSYDVKMKEKGDIPEGYSVSREKKERFSLILESASTNQTSMYLCATWGRRIYEQYFGPGTRLTVT.

The J gene is TRBJ1-1, the V gene TRBV5-1, with a possible D match to TRBD1 (6 bases). This CDR3 region has 12 residues. Germline CDR1 is SGHRS and CDR2 is YFSETQ. V was clipped by 4 bases and J by 7 bases, with 11 bases between them. CDR3 in DNA: TGCGCCAGCAGCGCCGGACAGAATGAAGCTTTCTTT. Translation gives CASSAGQNEAFF.

In its sample, this clone was seen once. This chain links TRBV5-4 with TRBJ2-7; TRBD2 matches at 9 bases. Trimming took 4 bases from V and 5 from J; bases not matched to a gene: 19. The CDR3 totals 18 residues. CDR1 and CDR2 (germline): SGHNT, YYREEE (reference sequence). In DNA form, the CDR3 reads TGTGCCAGCAGCCCCCGTCAAAGGGCTAGCGGGGAGGTCAACGAGCAGTACTTC. Protein: CASSPRQRASGEVNEQYF.